Given below is one TCR beta chain in context. The antigen is not known. The V end lost 4 bases, the J end lost 2 bases, and 15 bases lay between the germline ends. The germline CDR1 and CDR2 sequences are SGHRS and YFSETQ. The CDR3 contains 15 residues. The record originates from a study of OX40 agonist ivuxolimab in advanced cancers. Regarding the study as a whole: The authors did not determine the antigen specificity of the expanded peripheral T cells. The study found among the lowest clonal expansion in partial responders at 0.1-3.0 mg/kg. CD4+ and CD8+ T cells in blood underwent clonal expansion by week 6 at 0.1 to 3.0 mg/kg.

The method was immunoSEQ multiplex PCR; TCRdb's version includes in-frame clones alone and lacks a portion of them. The top ten clones hold roughly 72% of a sample with fewer than 20,000 clones, 80% to 90% of them seen once. The source material was CD4+ or CD8+ T cells sorted from blood, sampled in a trial of the OX40 agonist ivuxolimab. This TCR was recovered from an adult with an advanced solid tumor such as melanoma, head and neck, liver or kidney cancer. The V and J genes are TRBV5-1 and TRBJ1-2; a possible D gene is TRBD1 (5 bases). The CDR3 sequence: CASSSDTGGNYGYTF. CDR3 sequence (DNA): TGCGCCAGCAGCAGTGACACGGGGGGAAACTATGGCTACACCTTC.